The 7 T cell receptor beta chains listed next were all sequenced from one sample in a study of a mutant IDH1 vaccine in newly diagnosed glioma. Their antigens remain unidentified. Profiling relied on immunoSEQ multiplex PCR, and the TCRdb table lists in-frame clones only, not all of them. The sample lists over 35,000 clones, 75% to 85% occurring once. Time point defined: week 35, safety follow-up. The vaccine gave 300 ug of a 20-mer mutant IDH1 peptide subcutaneously per dose. This material consisted of PBMCs, taken from a glioma patient whose treatment included an IDH1 peptide vaccine. The origin of the receptors is a woman aged 45-59 years with glioma.

This clone has just a few counts. V is TRBV7-3 and J is TRBJ2-1; 15 nucleotides agree with TRBD2. The CDR3 is 16 residues long. Unmatched junction bases numbered 8, after V lost 5 bases and J lost 9 bases. Germline CDR1 reads SGHTA; CDR2 reads FQGTGA. The chain's CDR3 is CASSTSGLAGGGEQFF. The CDR3 nucleotides read TGTGCCAGCAGCACCTCGGGACTAGCGGGGGGTGGTGAGCAGTTCTTC.

The chain has TRBV6-4 and TRBJ2-5; a possible D gene is TRBD2 (6 bases). Germline V gene lookup returns CDR1 MRHNA and CDR2 SNTAGT. Deletions cut 2 bases from V and 2 bases from J, with 12 bases between. The CDR3 runs to 15 residues. CDR3: CASSDELAPQETQYF. The CDR3 region has the DNA TGTGCCAGCAGTGACGAACTAGCCCCACAAGAGACCCAGTACTTC.

The J gene is TRBJ1-2, the V gene TRBV7-2; 9 nucleotides align to TRBD1. Trimming removed 5 bases from V and 0 bases from J; junction bases left unmatched: 10. Germline V CDR1 and CDR2: SGHTA, FQGNSA. The CDR3 has 17 residues. CDR3 in amino acids: CASSGRDRVTANYGYTF. In DNA form, the CDR3 reads TGTGCCAGCAGCGGGAGGGACAGGGTGACGGCTAACTATGGCTACACCTTC.

The chain carries TRBV2 and TRBJ1-6; D may be TRBD1 (5 bases). V was pared by 7 bases and J by 10 bases, with 14 bases between. The germline V gene has CDR1 SNHLY and CDR2 FYNNEI. The CDR3 has 13 residues. This chain's CDR3 is CASTGQGWSPLHF. DNA for the CDR3: TGTGCCAGCACCGGGCAGGGCTGGTCACCCCTCCACTTT. Variable domain in full (rest from reference TRBV2 and TRBJ1-6): EPEVTQTPSHQVTQMGQEVILRCVPISNHLYFYWYRQILGQKVEFLVSFYNNEISEKSEIFDDQFSVERPDGSNFTLKIRSTKLEDSAMYFCASTGQGWSPLHFGNGTRLTVT.

The chain carries TRBV7-2 and TRBJ1-3; 7 bases agree with TRBD1. CDR3 length: 13 amino acids. CDR1 and CDR2 from the germline V gene are SGHTA and FQGNSA. Germline trimming cut 5 bases from V and 4 bases from J; bases unmatched to any gene: 2. The CDR3 DNA sequence: TGTGCCAGCAGCCCGGGACAGGGAAACACCATATATTTT. Protein sequence: CASSPGQGNTIYF.

For the CDR3, the DNA is TGTGCCAGTACCGTTAAGACCCTGGGTACTAACTATGGCTACACCTTC. It codes for CASTVKTLGTNYGYTF. The gene calls are TRBV19 and TRBJ1-2, with D hard to call. Trimming shortened V by 7 bases and J by 0 bases, and 18 bases separated the two germline ends. The CDR3 is 16 amino acids. CDR1 is LNHDA and CDR2 is SQIVND in the germline V gene (reference sequence).

The chain joins TRBV5-1 to TRBJ2-7; 12 bases align to TRBD1. V dropped 3 bases and J dropped 6; count of bases not matched to a gene: 4. This CDR3 contains 14 residues. Per germline, CDR1 SGHRS and CDR2 YFSETQ. CDR3 protein: CASSWGQGAGEQYF. The CDR3 DNA sequence: TGCGCCAGCAGCTGGGGACAGGGGGCGGGCGAGCAGTACTTC.